The rows below give T cell receptor beta chains drawn from one sample of a study of blood T cell repertoires in COVID-19. Sequencing was performed with immunoSEQ multiplex PCR; in TCRdb, only in-frame clones are kept and a portion is missing. The sample comprises tens of thousands of clones, approximately 90% of which are singletons, and around 8% rests with the top ten. The sample was peripheral blood. Receptor source: a human donor in a cohort sampled during active COVID-19. Each CDR3 is given with its conserved first and last residue. The D gene is left open where the match is weak. Not all rows give a size; the values are once, few, many and, for expanded clones, a class.

abundance	v_gene	j_gene	d_gene	CDR3nt	CDR3aa
NA	TRBV3-1/TRBV3-2	TRBJ1-1	NA	TGTGCCAGCAGCCAACCCAAACGGGGGGGCCGGACTGGATTGAACACTGAAGCTTTCTTT	CASSQPKRGGRTGLNTEAFF
NA	TRBV2	TRBJ1-1	TRBD1	TGTGCCAGCCTCACGGGACAGGAGAACACTGAAGCTTTCTTT	CASLTGQENTEAFF
few	TRBV10-3	TRBJ1-1	TRBD1	TGTGCCATCTTAGGGGGTCTACCGTTGGGGACGGGACAGGGGGACTTGGGAGCTTTCTTT	CAILGGLPLGTGQGDLGAFF
NA	TRBV15	TRBJ2-1	TRBD2	TGTGCCACCAGCAGAGATGGGGCGGGGGAGGCCTACAATGAGCAGTTCTTC	CATSRDGAGEAYNEQFF
NA	TRBV9	TRBJ2-6	TRBD1	TGTGCCAGCACCTACGACAGGGAGGGGGCCAACGTCCTGACTTTC	CASTYDREGANVLTF
NA	TRBV6-5	TRBJ1-5	TRBD1	TGTGCCAGCAGGGGACAGGGCAGTGGGCAGCCCCAGCATTTT	CASRGQGSGQPQHF
few	TRBV19	TRBJ2-7	TRBD1	TGTGCCAGTAGTGTGGGACAGGGCTTCGACGAGCAGTACTTC	CASSVGQGFDEQYF
NA	TRBV25-1	TRBJ1-1	NA	TGTGCCAGCAGTCGGGGGGATATTGGGCGGCCTGAAGCTTTCTTT	CASSRGDIGRPEAFF
once	TRBV27	TRBJ1-6	NA	TGTGCCAGCAGTTCCTCAACAGGGTTCGGTAATTCACCCCTCCACTTT	CASSSSTGFGNSPLHF
NA	TRBV4-2	TRBJ1-5	TRBD1	TGTGCCAGCAGCCAAGATCGGGGACAGGGAAATCAGCCCCAGCATTTT	CASSQDRGQGNQPQHF
NA	TRBV6-4	TRBJ2-5	TRBD1	TGTGCCAGCAGTCGGGACAGACAAGAGACCCAGTACTTC	CASSRDRQETQYF
once	TRBV27	TRBJ2-7	NA	TGTGCCAGCAGTTTAAGGGGCAAGGCCTACGAGCAGTACTTC	CASSLRGKAYEQYF
few	TRBV30	TRBJ1-1	NA	TGTGCCTGGAGTAGTGGGGGGTCCAGAGCTGAAGCTTTCTTT	CAWSSGGSRAEAFF
NA	TRBV10-1	TRBJ1-1	NA	TGCGCCAGCAGTGATAATCTTGCGGCTGAAGCTTTCTTT	CASSDNLAAEAFF
NA	TRBV7-2	TRBJ2-7	NA	TGTGCCAGCAGCTCCCCGGGAGTACCCTACGAGCAGTACTTC	CASSSPGVPYEQYF
NA	TRBV19	TRBJ1-5	TRBD1	TGTGCCAGTACCCAGGGACAGGTGAAAGATAGCAATCAGCCCCAGCATTTT	CASTQGQVKDSNQPQHF
NA	TRBV3-1/TRBV3-2	TRBJ1-1	NA	TGTGCCAGCAGCCAAGATCTAGGCGGGACGTCGGACGCTGAAGCTTTCTTT	CASSQDLGGTSDAEAFF
NA	TRBV7-2	TRBJ1-1	NA	TGTGCCAGCAGCTTTTTTCGAGTTGAAGCTTTCTTT	CASSFFRVEAFF
NA	TRBV6-5	TRBJ2-7	NA	TGTGCCAGCAGTTATGTAGGGGCATCCTCCTACGAGCAGTACTTC	CASSYVGASSYEQYF
NA	TRBV30	TRBJ2-1	TRBD2	TGTGCCTGGAGTAAAGGACTAGCGGGGATACATGAGCAGTTCTTC	CAWSKGLAGIHEQFF
NA	TRBV11-2	TRBJ1-1	NA	TGTGCCAGCAGTTCTCAGGGGCGGAACACTGAAGCTTTCTTT	CASSSQGRNTEAFF
NA	TRBV4-2	TRBJ2-1	TRBD2	TGTGCCAGCAGCCAAGAAACTAGCGGGGGGGCAAACAATGAGCAGTTCTTC	CASSQETSGGANNEQFF
NA	TRBV6-6	TRBJ2-7	TRBD1	TGTGCCAGCAGCTTACTTTATGGACAGGGGAACGAGCAGTACTTC	CASSLLYGQGNEQYF
NA	TRBV9	TRBJ1-2	NA	TGTGCCAGCAGCGTATCGGGGAACTATGGCTACACCTTC	CASSVSGNYGYTF
few	TRBV11-2	TRBJ2-1	TRBD1	TGTGCCAGCAGCACCAGACAGGGAGCCGGGTACAATGAGCAGTTCTTC	CASSTRQGAGYNEQFF
NA	TRBV5-5	TRBJ1-5	TRBD1	TGTGCCAGCAGCTGGACAGGTCCGGAGCAGCCCCAGCATTTT	CASSWTGPEQPQHF
NA	TRBV4-1	TRBJ1-2	TRBD1	TGCGCCAGCAGCCCGGGACAGGGGGAATATGATGGCTACACCTTC	CASSPGQGEYDGYTF
NA	TRBV27	TRBJ1-2	NA	TGTGCCAGCAGGTCGGTCGGCAGGGTGGTTTATGGCTACACCTTC	CASRSVGRVVYGYTF
NA	TRBV5-4	TRBJ1-3	NA	TGTGCCACCCTATCTCCCGGTGGAAACACCATATATTTT	CATLSPGGNTIYF
once	TRBV28	TRBJ2-7	TRBD2	TGTGCCAGCAACCCAGCGGGGCCCTACGAGCAGTACTTC	CASNPAGPYEQYF
NA	TRBV7-9	TRBJ1-1	NA	TGTGCCAGCAGCTCCGTGGAGACCCTTGAAGCTTTCTTT	CASSSVETLEAFF
NA	TRBV7-2	TRBJ1-4	NA	TGTGCCAGCAGCTGGGACACCTTCAATGAAAAACTGTTTTTT	CASSWDTFNEKLFF
NA	TRBV2	TRBJ1-2	NA	TGTGCCAGCAGAGGTCCCGGCGCGGCCGGGGTCTATGGCTACACCTTC	CASRGPGAAGVYGYTF
once	TRBV6-2/TRBV6-3	TRBJ2-7	NA	TGTGCCAGCAGTCGTAGTTCTAGGTCAGTTTTCTACGAGCAGTACTTC	CASSRSSRSVFYEQYF
NA	TRBV28	TRBJ1-2	NA	TGTGCCAGCAGTTTACGGGCAGGGCCGCGGGGCTACACCTTC	CASSLRAGPRGYTF
NA	TRBV11-2	TRBJ1-1	NA	TGTGCCAGCAGCTTAGGACGGGGTCGGGGCACTGAAGCTTTCTTT	CASSLGRGRGTEAFF
NA	TRBV29-1	TRBJ1-4	NA	TGCAGCGTTGGGGACACCGGAGCAACTAATGAAAAACTGTTTTTT	CSVGDTGATNEKLFF
NA	TRBV9	TRBJ2-1	TRBD2	TGTGCCAGCAGCGTAGAAGGACGGGGGGGCCGGAATGAGCAGTTCTTC	CASSVEGRGGRNEQFF
NA	TRBV13	TRBJ2-7	NA	TGTGCCAGCAGGGGAGGATCCTACGAGCAGTACTTC	CASRGGSYEQYF
once	TRBV19	TRBJ1-4	NA	TGTGCCAGTAGTATAGGGGGCGGCCCGTCCGAGAATGAAAAACTGTTTTTT	CASSIGGGPSENEKLFF
NA	TRBV11-2	TRBJ2-6	NA	TGTGCCAGCAGCCCCTACGGACACCTCAGACGGTCTGGGGCCAACGTCCTGACTTTC	CASSPYGHLRRSGANVLTF
NA	TRBV7-2	TRBJ2-7	TRBD1	TGTGCCAGCAGTGTCACCGGGACAGGGTTCTACGAGCAGTACTTC	CASSVTGTGFYEQYF
NA	TRBV6-2/TRBV6-3	TRBJ1-1	NA	TGTGCCAGCAGTTACTCGAGGCGGTTAAACACTGAAGCTTTCTTT	CASSYSRRLNTEAFF